These 2 T cell receptor beta chains originate from one sample sequenced in a study of blood T cell repertoires in COVID-19. Libraries were prepared by immunoSEQ multiplex PCR; TCRdb keeps only in-frame clonotypes and omits some of them. Here the sample spans 16,000 or so clones, around nine tenths being singletons. The sequenced sample consisted of peripheral blood. The receptors were gathered from a human donor in a cohort sampled during active COVID-19.

This chain connects TRBV5-4 to TRBJ2-2; perhaps TRBD2 as D (5 bases). Germline V lookup: CDR1 SGHNT, CDR2 YYREEE (reference sequence). The V gene lost 4 bases and the J gene lost 6 bases, with 13 bases spanning the gap. The CDR3 length is 14 residues. The chain's CDR3 is CASSLDGESGELFF. DNA of the CDR3: TGTGCCAGCAGCCTGGACGGGGAATCCGGGGAGCTGTTTTTT.

The CDR3 region is CASSRQFPLQETQYF. The CDR3 DNA follows: TGTGCCAGCAGCAGACAGTTCCCTTTGCAAGAGACCCAGTACTTC. This chain uses TRBV5-4 with TRBJ2-5; tentatively, D is TRBD1 (5 bases). The V gene lost 4 bases and the J gene lost 2 bases, with 15 bases spanning the gap. Germline V gene data show CDR1 as SGHNT and CDR2 as YYREEE (reference sequence). The CDR3 sequence is 15 residues long.